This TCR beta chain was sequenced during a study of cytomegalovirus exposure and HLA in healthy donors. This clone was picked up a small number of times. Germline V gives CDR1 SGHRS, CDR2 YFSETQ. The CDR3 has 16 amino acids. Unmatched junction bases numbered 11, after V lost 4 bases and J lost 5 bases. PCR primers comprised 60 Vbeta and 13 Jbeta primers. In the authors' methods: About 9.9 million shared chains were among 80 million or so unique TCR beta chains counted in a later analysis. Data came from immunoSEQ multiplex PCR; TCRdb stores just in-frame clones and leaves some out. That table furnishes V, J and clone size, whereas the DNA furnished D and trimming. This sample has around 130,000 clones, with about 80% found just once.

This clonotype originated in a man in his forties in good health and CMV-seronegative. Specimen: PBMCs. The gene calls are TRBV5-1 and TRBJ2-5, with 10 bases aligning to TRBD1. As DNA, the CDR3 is TGCGCCAGCAGCGGCGGGACAGGGGTCGTCTGGGAGACCCAGTACTTC. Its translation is CASSGGTGVVWETQYF.